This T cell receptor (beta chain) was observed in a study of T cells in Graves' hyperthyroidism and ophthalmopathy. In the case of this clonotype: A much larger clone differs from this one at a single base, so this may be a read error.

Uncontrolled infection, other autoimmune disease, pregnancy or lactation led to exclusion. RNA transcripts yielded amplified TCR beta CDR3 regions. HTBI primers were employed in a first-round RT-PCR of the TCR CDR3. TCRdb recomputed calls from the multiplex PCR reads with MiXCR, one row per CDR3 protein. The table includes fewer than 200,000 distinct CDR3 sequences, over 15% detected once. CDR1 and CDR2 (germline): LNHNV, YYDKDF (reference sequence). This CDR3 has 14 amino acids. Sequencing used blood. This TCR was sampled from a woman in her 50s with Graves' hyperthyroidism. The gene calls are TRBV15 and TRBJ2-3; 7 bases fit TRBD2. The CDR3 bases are TGTGCCTCCAGTCGAGCGGGGAGCACAGATACGCAGTATTTT. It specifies CASSRAGSTDTQYF.